The following is a TCR beta chain sequence with its context. Its antigen is unidentified. The entry originates in a study of cytomegalovirus exposure and HLA in healthy donors. As for the study in general: Later, an analysis reported that the approximately 120 validation repertoires had used the same platform as the 666 first-cohort repertoires. General study findings and limits: The study put 150 to 200 TCR beta chains on its list as cytomegalovirus-associated.

V lost 4 bases and J lost 7, with 11 bases in between. This CDR3 region has 12 residues. Germline V gene sequence: CDR1 SGHKS, CDR2 YYEKEE (reference sequence). Some clones are missing from TCRdb's copy, which holds only in-frame ones; the method was immunoSEQ multiplex PCR. This sample yields 160,000 or so clones, of which just under 90% are seen a single time; roughly 1.4% belongs to the top ten. The chain recombines TRBV5-5 with TRBJ1-1, with D unresolved. This sequence originates from a woman aged 25 to 39 in good health and CMV-seronegative. The sequencing input was PBMCs. DNA for the CDR3: TGTGCCAGCAGCGAACGGGAAAATGAAGCTTTCTTT. Protein: CASSERENEAFF.